This passage covers 6 T cell receptor beta chains from one sample sequenced in a study of T-cell reconstitution after alpha-beta-depleted transplantation in children. Preparation of the TCRbeta library used unique molecular identifiers. TCRdb independently ran MiXCR on the PCR reads; one entry per CDR3 protein. This table has around 210,000 distinct CDR3 sequences, 5.5% to 7% appearing once. Sample: PBMCs, taken before TCRalphabeta/CD19-depleted stem cell transplant. The receptor set was obtained from a boy under 10 years old with acute lymphoblastic leukemia, due to receive a stem cell transplant.

This clonotype was recorded many times. This chain uses TRBV18 with TRBJ2-3; D possibly corresponds to TRBD1 (5 bases). V gave up 0 bases and J gave up 6 bases, with 7 bases separating them. Looked up from germline, CDR1 is KGHSH and CDR2 is LQKENI. The CDR3 contains 13 residues. CDR3 sequence (DNA): TGTGCCAGCTCACCACCGGCAGGGGATACGCAGTATTTT. Translating it yields CASSPPAGDTQYF.

This chain's CDR3 is CASSAPNTDTQYF. The CDR3 DNA reads TGTGCCAGCAGCGCCCCAAACACAGATACGCAGTATTTT. The V and J genes are TRBV9 and TRBJ2-3, with D unresolved. Germline lookup yields CDR1 SGDLS and CDR2 YYNGEE. The CDR3 is 13 residues long. With 3 bases removed from V and 2 bases from J, the gap between germline ends came to 7 bases.

The table lists this clonotype with many counts. The chain has TRBV5-1 and TRBJ1-1, with D tentatively TRBD1 (5 bases). The CDR3 is made up of 14 amino acids. Trimming pared 5 bases from V and 0 bases from J, leaving 11 bases between. In germline, CDR1 is SGHRS, CDR2 YFSETQ. Here the CDR3 reads CASSTDSLNTEAFF. The CDR3 DNA reads as TGCGCCAGCAGTACCGACAGCTTGAACACTGAAGCTTTCTTT. Together with reference TRBV5-1 and TRBJ1-1, the CDR3 gives the full variable domain: KAGVTQTPRYLIKTRGQQVTLSCSPISGHRSVSWYQQTPGQGLQFLFEYFSETQRNKGNFPGRFSGRQFSNSRSEMNVSTLELGDSALYLCASSTDSLNTEAFFGQGTRLTVV.

A few counts support this clonotype. The V and J genes are TRBV29-1 and TRBJ1-2; 7 bases match TRBD1. This CDR3 has 11 residues. V lost 6 bases and J lost 6; bases outside the gene matches: 4. Germline CDR1 and CDR2: SQVTM and ANQGSEA. The CDR3 DNA reads TGCAGCGTGCGGACAGGCCATGGCTACACCTTC. It encodes CSVRTGHGYTF.

This clonotype has a count of ten or more. The rearrangement uses TRBV30 and TRBJ1-5; D not certain. Trimming took 1 base from V and 2 from J, leaving 9 bases between them. Looked up from germline, CDR1 is GTSNPN and CDR2 is SVGIG (reference sequence). The CDR3 length is 14 residues. The CDR3 DNA reads as TGTGCCTGGAGTGAAGGAGCTGGCAATCAGCCCCAGCATTTT. Translation gives CAWSEGAGNQPQHF.

Many counts were recorded for this clonotype. The rearrangement joins TRBV2 to TRBJ2-5, with D perhaps assigned TRBD1 or TRBD2 (5 bases each). The CDR3 is 14 residues long. In germline, CDR1 is SNHLY, CDR2 FYNNEI. The ends were cut back, 8 bases at V and 1 base at J, with 14 bases in the middle. DNA of the CDR3: TGTGCCAGCGGGGGACCAGGGAGCCAAGAGACCCAGTACTTC. It specifies CASGGPGSQETQYF.